The present T cell receptor (beta chain) was sequenced within a study of T-cell reconstitution after alpha-beta-depleted transplantation in children. Overall study findings and caveats: T-cell counts and diversity were attributed mostly to newly produced T cells one year after transplant. Elevated TCRbeta diversity at day 60 was traced, in some patients, to surviving recipient T cells and thymic progenitors.

As to this clonotype: Its specificity is not known.

The CDR3 sequence is 14 residues long. Per germline, CDR1 MNHEY and CDR2 SVGAGI. V was shortened by 4 bases and J by 0 bases, with 4 bases between the two germline ends. Preparation of the TCRbeta library used unique molecular identifiers. TCRdb analysed the PCR reads with MiXCR anew, one entry per CDR3 protein. Found here are about 580,000 distinct CDR3 sequences, about 21% of them singletons; the top ten hold 13% to 15%. The chain links TRBV6-5 to TRBJ1-6; D call uncertain. The sequenced sample was PBMCs, mostly from graft donor cells, obtained 360 days after TCRalphabeta/CD19-depleted stem cell transplant. The receptor was isolated from a boy younger than two who had a stem cell transplant for acute myeloid leukemia, so the T cells may come from the graft donor. The CDR3 region is CASSSYSYNSPLHF. CDR3 DNA sequence: TGTGCCAGCAGTTCGTACTCCTATAATTCACCCCTCCACTTT.